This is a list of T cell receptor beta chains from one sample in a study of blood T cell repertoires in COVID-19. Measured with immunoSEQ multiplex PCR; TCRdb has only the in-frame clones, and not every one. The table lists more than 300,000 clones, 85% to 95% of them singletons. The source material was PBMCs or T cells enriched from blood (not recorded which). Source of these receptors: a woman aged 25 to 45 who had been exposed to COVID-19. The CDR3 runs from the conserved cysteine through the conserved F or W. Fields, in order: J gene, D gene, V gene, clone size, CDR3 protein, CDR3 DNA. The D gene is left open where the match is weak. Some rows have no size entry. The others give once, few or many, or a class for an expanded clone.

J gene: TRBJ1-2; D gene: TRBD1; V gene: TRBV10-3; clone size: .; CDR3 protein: CAISSSPGTGNDGYTF; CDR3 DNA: TGTGCCATCAGCTCCTCCCCCGGGACAGGGAATGATGGCTACACCTTC
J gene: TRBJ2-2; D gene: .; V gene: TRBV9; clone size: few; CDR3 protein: CASSVDRANTGELFF; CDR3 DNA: TGTGCCAGCAGCGTAGACAGGGCGAACACCGGGGAGCTGTTTTTT
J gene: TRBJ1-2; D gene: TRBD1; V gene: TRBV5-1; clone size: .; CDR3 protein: CASSLGRQGNYGYTF; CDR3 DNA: TGCGCCAGCAGCTTGGGTCGACAGGGGAACTATGGCTACACCTTC
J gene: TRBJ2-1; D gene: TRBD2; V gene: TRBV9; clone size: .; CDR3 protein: CASSVGLAEYNEQFF; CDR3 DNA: TGTGCCAGCAGCGTCGGACTAGCGGAATACAATGAGCAGTTCTTC
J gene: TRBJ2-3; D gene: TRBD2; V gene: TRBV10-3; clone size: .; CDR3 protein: CATRQIAGENPSWTDTQYF; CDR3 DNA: TGTGCCACTCGCCAAATAGCGGGGGAGAACCCGAGCTGGACAGATACGCAGTATTTT
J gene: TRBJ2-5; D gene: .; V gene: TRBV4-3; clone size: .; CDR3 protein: CASSQVFSQGFYETQYF; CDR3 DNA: TGCGCCAGCAGCCAAGTATTTTCCCAGGGGTTCTACGAGACCCAGTACTTC
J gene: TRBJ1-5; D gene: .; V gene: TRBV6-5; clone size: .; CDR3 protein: CASSLTGRGQPQHF; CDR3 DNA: TGTGCCAGCAGCCTTACAGGGAGGGGTCAGCCCCAGCATTTT
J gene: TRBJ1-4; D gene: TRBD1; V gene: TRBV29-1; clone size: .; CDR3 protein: CSVAGQGGEKLFF; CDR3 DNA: TGCAGCGTTGCGGGGCAGGGGGGTGAAAAACTGTTTTTT
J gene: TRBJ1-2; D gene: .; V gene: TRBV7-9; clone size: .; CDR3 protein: CASSRDLTGYTF; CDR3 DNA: TGTGCCAGCAGCCGTGACTTGACCGGCTACACCTTC
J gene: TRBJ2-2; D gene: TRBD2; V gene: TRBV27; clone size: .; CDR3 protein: CATGPLTSGWPGIDTGELFF; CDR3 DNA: TGTGCCACCGGTCCTCTGACTAGCGGGTGGCCGGGAATTGACACCGGGGAGCTGTTTTTT
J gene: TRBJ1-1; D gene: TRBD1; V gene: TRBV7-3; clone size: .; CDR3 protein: CASSPQGAAEAFF; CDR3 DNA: TGTGCCAGCAGCCCACAGGGGGCGGCTGAAGCTTTCTTT
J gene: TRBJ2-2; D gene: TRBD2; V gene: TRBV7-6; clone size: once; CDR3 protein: CASTFYGGDTGELFF; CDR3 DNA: TGTGCCAGCACCTTCTACGGGGGGGACACCGGGGAGCTGTTTTTT
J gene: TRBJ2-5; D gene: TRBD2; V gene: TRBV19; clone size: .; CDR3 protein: CASSTPHSGGPRETQYF; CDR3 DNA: TGTGCCAGTAGTACCCCCCATAGCGGGGGGCCACGAGAGACCCAGTACTTC
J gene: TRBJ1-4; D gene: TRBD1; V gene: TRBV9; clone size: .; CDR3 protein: CASSVEGGLDEKLFF; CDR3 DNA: TGTGCCAGCAGCGTAGAAGGGGGCTTAGACGAAAAACTGTTTTTT
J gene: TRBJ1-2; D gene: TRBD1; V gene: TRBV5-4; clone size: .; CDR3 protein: CASSIREGQPGYGYTF; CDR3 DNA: TGTGCCAGCAGCATACGAGAGGGACAGCCGGGCTATGGCTACACCTTC
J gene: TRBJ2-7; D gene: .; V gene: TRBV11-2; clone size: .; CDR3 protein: CASSQPGNSYEQYF; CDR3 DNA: TGTGCCAGCAGCCAGCCGGGAAACTCCTACGAGCAGTACTTC
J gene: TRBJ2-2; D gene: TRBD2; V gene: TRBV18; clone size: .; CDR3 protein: CASAPALAGVTGELFF; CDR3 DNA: TGTGCCAGCGCCCCGGCACTAGCGGGGGTCACCGGGGAGCTGTTTTTT
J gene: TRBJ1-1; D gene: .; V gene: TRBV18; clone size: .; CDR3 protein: CASSPKSVQGTTEAFF; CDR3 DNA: TGTGCCAGCTCACCAAAGTCGGTGCAGGGGACCACTGAAGCTTTCTTT
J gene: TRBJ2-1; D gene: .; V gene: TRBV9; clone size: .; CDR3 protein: CASSVAVGFPYNEQFF; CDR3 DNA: TGTGCCAGCAGCGTAGCTGTCGGTTTCCCCTACAATGAGCAGTTCTTC
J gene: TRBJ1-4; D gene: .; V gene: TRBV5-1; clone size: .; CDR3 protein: CASSLEWAVGREKLFF; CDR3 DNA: TGCGCCAGCAGCTTGGAGTGGGCCGTTGGGCGTGAAAAACTGTTTTTT
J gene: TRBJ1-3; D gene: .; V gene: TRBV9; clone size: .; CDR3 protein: CASSVGGWISSGNTIYF; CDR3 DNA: TGTGCCAGCAGCGTAGGAGGGTGGATAAGCTCTGGAAACACCATATATTTT
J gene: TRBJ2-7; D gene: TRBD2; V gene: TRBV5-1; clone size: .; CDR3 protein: CASSEGLAGGEQYF; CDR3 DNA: TGCGCCAGCAGCGAGGGACTAGCGGGGGGAGAGCAGTACTTC
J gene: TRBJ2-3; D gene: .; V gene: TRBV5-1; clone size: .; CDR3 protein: CASSLSLGSTDTQYF; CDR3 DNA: TGCGCCAGCAGCTTAAGCCTAGGTAGCACAGATACGCAGTATTTT
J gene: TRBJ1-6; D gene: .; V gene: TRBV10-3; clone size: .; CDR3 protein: CAIRPASSSYNSPLHF; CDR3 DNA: TGTGCCATCAGACCAGCCTCTAGCTCCTATAATTCACCCCTCCACTTT
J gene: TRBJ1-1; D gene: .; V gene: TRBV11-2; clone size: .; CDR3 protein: CASSQGRRTANTEAFF; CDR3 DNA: TGTGCCAGCAGTCAGGGCCGACGGACGGCGAACACTGAAGCTTTCTTT
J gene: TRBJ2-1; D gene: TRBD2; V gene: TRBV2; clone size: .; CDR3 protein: CASMGSGAYNEQFF; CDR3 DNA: TGTGCCAGCATGGGTAGCGGGGCATACAATGAGCAGTTCTTC
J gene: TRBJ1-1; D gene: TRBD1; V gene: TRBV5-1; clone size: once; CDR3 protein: CASTRQGAGTEAFF; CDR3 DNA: TGCGCCAGCACAAGACAGGGGGCAGGTACTGAAGCTTTCTTT
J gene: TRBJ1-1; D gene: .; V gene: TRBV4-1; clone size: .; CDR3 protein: CASSQVEYKNTEAFF; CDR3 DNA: TGCGCCAGCAGCCAAGTGGAGTACAAGAACACTGAAGCTTTCTTT
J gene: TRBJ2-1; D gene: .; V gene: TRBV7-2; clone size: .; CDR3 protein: CASSLDRYNEQFF; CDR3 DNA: TGTGCCAGCAGCTTAGACAGATACAATGAGCAGTTCTTC
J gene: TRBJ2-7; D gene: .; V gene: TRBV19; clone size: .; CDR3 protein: CASSIGEGAYEQYF; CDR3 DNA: TGTGCCAGTAGTATAGGGGAAGGGGCCTACGAGCAGTACTTC
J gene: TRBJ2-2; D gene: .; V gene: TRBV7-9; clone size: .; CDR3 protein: CASSLAGPRETGELFF; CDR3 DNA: TGTGCCAGCAGCTTAGCCGGACCTAGGGAGACCGGGGAGCTGTTTTTT
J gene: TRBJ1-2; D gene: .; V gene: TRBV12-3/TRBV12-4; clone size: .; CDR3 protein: CASRGDGYTF; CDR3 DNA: TGTGCCAGCAGAGGGGATGGCTACACCTTC